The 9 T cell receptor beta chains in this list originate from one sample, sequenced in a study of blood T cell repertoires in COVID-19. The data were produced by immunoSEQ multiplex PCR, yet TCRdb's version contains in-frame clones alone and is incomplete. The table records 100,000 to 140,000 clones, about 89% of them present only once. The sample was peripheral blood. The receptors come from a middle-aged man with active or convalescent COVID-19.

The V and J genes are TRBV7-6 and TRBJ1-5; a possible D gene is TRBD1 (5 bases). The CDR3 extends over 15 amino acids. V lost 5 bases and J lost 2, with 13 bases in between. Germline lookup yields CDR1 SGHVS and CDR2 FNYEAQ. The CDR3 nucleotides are TGTGCCAGCAGCCCCCGGGGGGGTGGCAATCAGCCCCAGCATTTT. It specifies CASSPRGGGNQPQHF.

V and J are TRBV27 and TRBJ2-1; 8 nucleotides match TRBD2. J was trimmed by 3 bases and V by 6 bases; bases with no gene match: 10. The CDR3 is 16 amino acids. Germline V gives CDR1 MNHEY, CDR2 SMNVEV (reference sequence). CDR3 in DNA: TGTGCCAGCAGAGGGATAAGCGGGAGCTTCTACAATGAGCAGTTCTTC. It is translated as CASRGISGSFYNEQFF.

The CDR3 sequence is CASSEDRQRYSPLHF. The DNA for the CDR3 is TGTGCCAGTAGTGAGGACAGGCAAAGATATTCACCCCTCCACTTT. This chain connects TRBV19 to TRBJ1-6, with 7 bases identical to TRBD1. Germline V gene lookup returns CDR1 LNHDA and CDR2 SQIVND (reference sequence). This CDR3 has 15 residues. V lost 5 bases and J lost 8; bases outside the gene matches: 9.

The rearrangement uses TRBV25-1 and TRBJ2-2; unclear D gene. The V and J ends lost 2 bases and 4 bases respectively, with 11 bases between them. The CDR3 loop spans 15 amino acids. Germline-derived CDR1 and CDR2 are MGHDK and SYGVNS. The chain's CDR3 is CASSESTIFTGELFF. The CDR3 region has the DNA TGTGCCAGCAGTGAAAGTACTATCTTCACCGGGGAGCTGTTTTTT.

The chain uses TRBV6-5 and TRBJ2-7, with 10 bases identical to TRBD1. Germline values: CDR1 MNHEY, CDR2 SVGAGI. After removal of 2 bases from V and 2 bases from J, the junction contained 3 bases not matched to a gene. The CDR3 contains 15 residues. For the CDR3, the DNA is TGTGCCAGCAGTTACAGGGACAGGGGAACCTACGAGCAGTACTTC. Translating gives CASSYRDRGTYEQYF.

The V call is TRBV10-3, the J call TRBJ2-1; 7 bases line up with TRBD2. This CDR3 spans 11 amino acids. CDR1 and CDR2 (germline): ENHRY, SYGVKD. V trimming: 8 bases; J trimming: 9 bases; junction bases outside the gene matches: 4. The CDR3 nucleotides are TGTGCCATCGGCGGGGGTGGTGAGCAGTTCTTC. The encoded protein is CAIGGGGEQFF.

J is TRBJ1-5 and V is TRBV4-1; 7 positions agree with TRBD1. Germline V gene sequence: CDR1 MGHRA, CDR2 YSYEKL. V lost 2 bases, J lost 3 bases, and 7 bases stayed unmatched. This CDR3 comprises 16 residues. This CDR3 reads CASSQPRQGYNQPQHF. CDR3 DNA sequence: TGCGCCAGCAGCCAACCCAGACAGGGCTACAATCAGCCCCAGCATTTT.

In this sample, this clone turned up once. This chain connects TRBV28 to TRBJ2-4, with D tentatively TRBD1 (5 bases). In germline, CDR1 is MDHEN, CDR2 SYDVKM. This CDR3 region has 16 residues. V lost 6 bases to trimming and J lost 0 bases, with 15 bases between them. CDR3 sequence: CASSLPVQVAKNIQYF. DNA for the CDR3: TGTGCCAGCAGCCTCCCGGTACAGGTAGCCAAAAACATTCAGTACTTC.

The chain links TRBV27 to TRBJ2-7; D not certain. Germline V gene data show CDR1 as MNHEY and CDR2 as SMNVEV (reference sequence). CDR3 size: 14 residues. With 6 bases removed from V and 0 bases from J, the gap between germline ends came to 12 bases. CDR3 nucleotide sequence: TGTGCCAGCAGCCTATCCCCGAACTCCTACGAGCAGTACTTC. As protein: CASSLSPNSYEQYF.